The source of this T cell receptor beta chain is a study of blood T cells in healthy people across ages. Primers used in a second PCR of about 6 to 12 cycles were a sample-barcoded 5' primer and a J-beta primer mix. A single record per CDR3 protein comes from TCRdb applying MiXCR to the 5' RACE reads. This sample has about 760,000 distinct CDR3 sequences, with just under 25% found just once. CDR3 length: 13 amino acids. The germline gives CDR1 SQVTM, CDR2 ANQGSEA. In addition, the sample was reused for a study of T cells of mothers and their children.

Sequenced sample: blood. This TCR was sampled from a boy younger than 18 in good health. The chain joins TRBV29-1 to TRBJ2-1; D ambiguous. The J call is doubtful: the DNA matches TRBJ2-7 better. The CDR3 loop reads CSVGGRARDEQYF. CDR3 nucleotide sequence: TGCAGCGTTGGAGGTCGGGCTCGGGACGAGCAGTACTTC.